This TCR beta chain is from a study of shared clonotypes between healthy human individuals. As for the study in general: A few men and a couple of women, aged 18 to 49, were donors.

The authors' processing: Sequence data from immunoSEQ were junction-only and lacked quality scores; consequently, filtering differed. Generated by immunoSEQ multiplex PCR, the TCRdb table keeps only in-frame clones and is missing some. D and trimming were read from the DNA, whereas the V and J calls and clone size are those reported in that table. This table holds just over 2,000,000 clones, approximately 94% found once. CDR1 SGHNT and CDR2 YYREEE come from the germline V gene (reference sequence). Trimming stripped 2 bases from V and 0 bases from J, with 12 bases between. The CDR3 is 15 residues long. CD45RO-negative CD8 cells positively selected for CCR7 made up the naive population, which excluded terminally differentiated effector memory CD45RA+ cells. The table lists this clone with a count of one.

This receptor was obtained from a man younger than 35 in good health. The sequenced sample consisted of naive CD8+ T cells sorted from blood. This chain connects TRBV5-4 to TRBJ2-7; D remains ambiguous. The chain's CDR3 is CASSFGWGSSYEQYF. Written as DNA, the CDR3 is TGTGCCAGCAGCTTTGGGTGGGGAAGCTCCTACGAGCAGTACTTC.